Below, 23 T cell receptor beta chains from the same sample are listed, as sequenced in a study of CD8 T cells in Susac syndrome. RNA amounts of roughly 0.5 to 1 ug underwent reverse transcription with random hexamers. TCRdb fed the immunoSEQ multiplex PCR reads into MiXCR, producing one record per CDR3 protein. The sample lists about 130,000 distinct CDR3 sequences; over 90% were seen once. Sequenced sample: CD4+ T cells from PBMCs. These receptors were taken from a human donor in good health.

This sequence joins TRBV23-1 and TRBJ2-7; perhaps D is TRBD1 or TRBD2 (5 bases each). TRBV23-1 qualifies as an ORF whose function is uncertain. Trimming shortened V by 0 bases and J by 9 bases, and 15 bases separated the two germline ends. The CDR3 runs to 14 residues. CDR3 DNA: TGCGCCAGCAGTCAATCGAGGCAGGGAAGCGGGCAGTACTTC. Protein: CASSQSRQGSGQYF.

The CDR3 loop reads CSAQGANTGELFF. CDR3 nucleotides: TGCAGCGCACAGGGGGCGAACACCGGGGAGCTGTTTTTT. The genes are TRBV29-1 and TRBJ2-2, with 8 bases aligning to TRBD1. The CDR3 runs 13 residues. V lost 7 bases to trimming and J lost 0 bases; unmatched junction nucleotides: 1. From germline, CDR1 is SQVTM and CDR2 ANQGSEA.

This clonotype occurred once. V and J are TRBV7-2 and TRBJ2-7; a weak D match, TRBD1 (5 bases). Per the germline V gene, CDR1 is SGHTA and CDR2 is FQGNSA. Trimming shortened V by 4 bases and J by 5 bases, and 15 bases separated the two germline ends. This CDR3 is built from 14 residues. CDR3 DNA: TGTGCCAGCAGCTCATACGGACAATTCGACGAGCAGTACTTC. Its protein is CASSSYGQFDEQYF.

The chain carries TRBV20-1 and TRBJ2-1, with 12 nucleotides matching TRBD2. The ends lost 5 bases at V and 4 bases at J; junction bases unmatched: 6. The CDR3 is 15 residues long. Germline CDR1 reads DFQATT; CDR2 reads SNEGSKA (reference sequence). The CDR3 reads CSAALTSGGYNEQFF. The CDR3 nucleotides read TGCAGTGCTGCCCTGACTAGCGGGGGATACAATGAGCAGTTCTTC.

This clonotype was seen just once. This chain connects TRBV15 to TRBJ2-5, with 7 bases aligning to TRBD1. Trimming cost V 0 bases and J 5 bases; bases outside gene matches: 3. Germline CDR1 and CDR2: LNHNV and YYDKDF (reference sequence). The CDR3 totals 14 residues. The CDR3 region has the DNA TGTGCCACCAGCAGAGAACAGGGGTGGGAGACCCAGTACTTC. Its translation is CATSREQGWETQYF.

A single count supports this clonotype. J is TRBJ2-7 and V is TRBV28; D unclear. The germline V gene encodes CDR1 MDHEN and CDR2 SYDVKM. Between the trimmed V and J ends, which lost 3 bases and 6 bases, there was a span of 9 bases. This CDR3 has 12 residues. The CDR3 sequence is CASSFRRAEQYF. The CDR3 nucleotides are TGTGCCAGCAGTTTCCGCCGAGCCGAGCAGTACTTC.

This chain uses TRBV4-1 with TRBJ1-1; D is unresolved. V lost 6 bases and J 6 bases, leaving 14 bases between the germline ends. CDR3 length equals 13 residues. Per the germline V gene, CDR1 is MGHRA and CDR2 is YSYEKL. Written as DNA, the CDR3 is TGCGCCAGCAGTTACTCCTCGGGGTCTGAAGCTTTCTTT. Protein sequence: CASSYSSGSEAFF.

The CDR3 DNA is TGTGCCAGCAAAGGGGGGGAAGAGACCCAGTACTTC. Protein sequence: CASKGGEETQYF. V usage is TRBV2 and J usage is TRBJ2-5, with D possibly TRBD2 on 7 matching bases. The CDR3 totals 12 residues. Per germline, CDR1 SNHLY and CDR2 FYNNEI. The germline V and J ends were trimmed by 7 bases and 3 bases, with 9 bases remaining between them.

The V call is TRBV18, the J call TRBJ2-6, with D perhaps matching TRBD1 or TRBD2 (6 bases each). The CDR3 covers 19 residues. Trimming took 3 bases from V and 0 from J, leaving 18 bases between them. Germline CDR1 KGHSH, CDR2 LQKENI. The CDR3 loop reads CASSPPGRTANSGANVLTF. DNA for the CDR3: TGTGCCAGCTCACCCCCAGGGAGGACAGCAAACTCTGGGGCCAACGTCCTGACTTTC.

This chain uses TRBV4-1 with TRBJ2-1; weak D call: TRBD1 (6 bases). The CDR3 sequence is 15 residues long. Germline V CDR1 and CDR2: MGHRA, YSYEKL. V was clipped by 0 bases and J by 2 bases, with 8 bases between them. The CDR3 nucleotides read TGCGCCAGCAGCCAAGAGTCAGGGGCCTACAATGAGCAGTTCTTC. It is translated as CASSQESGAYNEQFF.

The V and J genes are TRBV27 and TRBJ1-4; tentatively, D is TRBD1 (5 bases). The CDR3 spans 14 residues. V lost 3 bases and J lost 8, with 13 bases in between. CDR1 is MNHEY and CDR2 is SMNVEV in the germline V gene (reference sequence). CDR3 protein: CASSFVQAGEKLFF. For the CDR3, the DNA is TGTGCCAGCAGTTTTGTACAGGCAGGGGAAAAACTGTTTTTT.

DNA for the CDR3: TGTGCCAGCAGCCCCGGGGGGGCCAGAGATTACTACGAGCAGTACTTC. This codes for CASSPGGARDYYEQYF. The chain is built from TRBV7-2 and TRBJ2-7, with 8 bases identical to TRBD2. This CDR3 is built from 16 residues. In germline, CDR1 is SGHTA, CDR2 FQGNSA. J gave up 3 bases and V 5 bases, and 12 bases lay outside the gene matches.

The chain carries TRBV24-1 and TRBJ2-2, with 9 bases that match TRBD1. This CDR3 has 14 amino acids. Trimming took 7 bases from V and 7 from J; bases not matched to a gene: 6. CDR1 and CDR2 (germline): KGHDR, SFDVKD. Written as DNA, the CDR3 is TGTGCCACCAGGGGGACAGGGAGGAACGGGGAGCTGTTTTTT. Residues: CATRGTGRNGELFF.

The rearrangement joins TRBV9 to TRBJ2-7; 7 nucleotides agree with TRBD1. The CDR3 runs 17 residues. The germline V gene has CDR1 SGDLS and CDR2 YYNGEE. The J segment lost 0 bases and the V segment lost 3 bases, leaving 12 bases of the junction unmatched. This CDR3 reads CASSGPYNRGRSYEQYF. CDR3 coding DNA: TGTGCCAGCAGCGGCCCCTATAACAGGGGTCGCTCCTACGAGCAGTACTTC.

This clonotype was detected once. The CDR3 DNA reads as TGTGCCAGCAGGGGCTTCTACGAGCAGTACTTC. This sequence encodes CASRGFYEQYF. The chain recombines TRBV28 with TRBJ2-7, with D uncertain. V lost 6 bases to trimming and J lost 3 bases, with 6 bases between them. Germline CDR1 MDHEN, CDR2 SYDVKM. This CDR3 has 11 residues.

The count of this clonotype is one. V gene TRBV20-1 combines with J gene TRBJ2-1; 15 bases map to TRBD2. Germline loops: CDR1 DFQATT, CDR2 SNEGSKA (reference sequence). This CDR3 spans 16 amino acids. V dropped 6 bases and J dropped 5; count of bases not matched to a gene: 8. The CDR3 nucleotides are TGCAGTGCACAAGGACTAGCGGGAGGGCCGAACAATGAGCAGTTCTTC. Its protein product is CSAQGLAGGPNNEQFF.

The chain has TRBV2 and TRBJ2-4; TRBD2 aligns across 11 bases. Germline-derived CDR1 and CDR2 are SNHLY and FYNNEI. The CDR3 sequence is 14 residues long. The trim removed 7 bases at V and 7 bases at J, leaving 6 bases unmatched. The CDR3 coding sequence is TGTGCCAGCAATGAGCTAGCGGGAGGCAACATTCAGTACTTC. The encoded protein is CASNELAGGNIQYF.

The V and J genes are TRBV12-3 or TRBV12-4 and TRBJ1-1, with D hard to call. Trimming took off 0 bases at V and 0 bases at J, with 8 bases between the two ends. CDR3 length: 15 amino acids. This CDR3 is CASSLADSMNTEAFF. The CDR3 region has the DNA TGTGCCAGCAGTTTAGCCGATTCTATGAACACTGAAGCTTTCTTT.

This rearrangement joins TRBV5-1 to TRBJ1-3, with 9 bases aligning to TRBD1. Germline lookup yields CDR1 SGHRS and CDR2 YFSETQ. The CDR3 covers 17 residues. The V segment lost 3 bases and the J segment 2 bases; nucleotides outside the gene matches: 9. The CDR3: CASSWGPQGAAGNTIYF. In nucleotides, the CDR3 is TGCGCCAGCAGCTGGGGGCCACAGGGGGCGGCTGGAAACACCATATATTTT. The full variable domain, its missing parts supplied by reference TRBV5-1 and TRBJ1-3, is KAGVTQTPRYLIKTRGQQVTLSCSPISGHRSVSWYQQTPGQGLQFLFEYFSETQRNKGNFPGRFSGRQFSNSRSEMNVSTLELGDSALYLCASSWGPQGAAGNTIYFGEGSWLTVV.

This clonotype was seen once. V usage is TRBV18 and J usage is TRBJ2-7; 8 nucleotides align to TRBD2. The V gene's germline CDR1 is KGHSH and CDR2 LQKENI. The CDR3 runs 15 residues. The trim removed 3 bases at V and 6 bases at J, leaving 10 bases unmatched. In DNA, the CDR3 is TGTGCCAGCTCACCCAGGAGGCGGGAGGTCGGCGAGCAGTACTTC. As protein: CASSPRRREVGEQYF.

As DNA, the CDR3 is TGTGCCAGCAGCCAGACAGGGAGATGGGGAAAAAACATTCAGTACTTC. Translation gives CASSQTGRWGKNIQYF. This chain connects TRBV3-1 to TRBJ2-4; 7 bases align to TRBD1. J gave up 4 bases and V 3 bases, and 9 bases lay outside the gene matches. The CDR3 has 16 amino acids. Germline V lookup: CDR1 LGHDT, CDR2 YNNKEL (reference sequence).

This sequence joins TRBV3-1 and TRBJ1-2; D is undetermined. Germline loops: CDR1 LGHDT, CDR2 YNNKEL (reference sequence). Trimming removed 0 bases at V and 7 bases at J, with 3 bases between. The CDR3 totals 11 residues. CDR3 sequence (DNA): TGTGCCAGCAGCCAAGACGCTGGCTACACCTTC. This encodes CASSQDAGYTF.

The chain is built from TRBV5-1 and TRBJ2-7; 8 nucleotides agree with TRBD2. This CDR3 region has 15 residues. The germline V gene has CDR1 SGHRS and CDR2 YFSETQ. Trimming removed 4 bases from V and 6 bases from J; junction bases left unmatched: 12. CDR3 DNA sequence: TGCGCCAGCAGCGAACTGAGCGGGAGCCCTTCCGAGCAGTACTTC. Protein sequence: CASSELSGSPSEQYF.